The 8 T cell receptor beta chains presented below share a single source sample, sequenced in a study of blood T cell repertoires in COVID-19. TCRdb's table, derived via immunoSEQ multiplex PCR, lists solely in-frame clones and lacks some. The profile covers 65,000 to 70,000 clones, with more than 60% appearing a single time and around 23% taken by the ten largest. Input material: peripheral blood. These receptors were taken from a human donor in a cohort sampled during active COVID-19.

V usage is TRBV6-5 and J usage is TRBJ1-2; perhaps TRBD1 as D (5 bases). The germline V gene has CDR1 MNHEY and CDR2 SVGAGI. The CDR3 extends over 13 amino acids. V dropped 6 bases and J dropped 0 bases, with 8 bases sitting between them. The CDR3 loop is CASRGPANYGYTF. CDR3 in DNA: TGTGCCAGCAGGGGGCCCGCTAACTATGGCTACACCTTC.

This chain uses TRBV5-4 with TRBJ2-5; 7 positions agree with TRBD1. Germline-derived CDR1 and CDR2 are SGHNT and YYREEE (reference sequence). The CDR3 is made up of 14 amino acids. Losses at the gene ends were 4 bases for V and 1 base for J; bases not matched to a gene: 4. CDR3 DNA: TGTGCCAGCAGCAGCGGACAGGCCCAAGAGACCCAGTACTTC. Residues: CASSSGQAQETQYF. Using reference TRBV5-4 and TRBJ2-5 for the parts outside the CDR3, the full variable domain is ETGVTQSPTHLIKTRGQQVTLRCSSQSGHNTVSWYQQALGQGPQFIFQYYREEENGRGNFPPRFSGLQFPNYSSELNVNALELDDSALYLCASSSGQAQETQYFGPGTRLLVL.

The count of this clone is one. V is TRBV19 and J is TRBJ2-2; 7 bases agree with TRBD1. CDR3 length: 16 residues. Looked up from germline, CDR1 is LNHDA and CDR2 is SQIVND (reference sequence). V trimming: 3 bases; J trimming: 5 bases; junction bases outside the gene matches: 9. The CDR3 nucleotides read TGTGCCAGTAGTATCGGTGACAGGGTAAATACCGGGGAGCTGTTTTTT. Amino acid sequence: CASSIGDRVNTGELFF. Full variable domain (remainder filled in from reference TRBV19 and TRBJ2-2): DGGITQSPKYLFRKEGQNVTLSCEQNLNHDAMYWYRQDPGQGLRLIYYSQIVNDFQKGDIAEGYSVSREKKESFPLTVTSAQKNPTAFYLCASSIGDRVNTGELFFGEGSRLTVL.

In its sample, this clone was seen once. The genes are TRBV29-1 and TRBJ2-1; a possible D gene is TRBD1 (6 bases). The CDR3 sequence is 12 residues long. The germline gives CDR1 SQVTM, CDR2 ANQGSEA. V lost 3 bases, J lost 6 bases, and 9 bases lay in between. The CDR3 region has the DNA TGCAGCGTTGAGACAGGTCCCAATGAGCAGTTCTTC. Residues: CSVETGPNEQFF.

CDR3 loop: CASSSTGGINQPQHF. The CDR3 DNA sequence: TGTGCCAGCAGCTCGACAGGGGGCATCAATCAGCCCCAGCATTTT. The rearrangement links TRBV6-2 or TRBV6-3 to TRBJ1-5, with TRBD1 matching over 10 bases. This CDR3 is 15 amino acids long. Losses at the gene ends were 6 bases for V and 3 bases for J; bases not matched to a gene: 5. CDR1 MNHEY and CDR2 SVGEGT come from the germline V gene.

This clone was observed once. This chain links TRBV27 with TRBJ2-3; 8 positions match TRBD2. The CDR3 is 17 residues long. J was trimmed by 3 bases and V by 3 bases; bases with no gene match: 11. Germline V gives CDR1 MNHEY, CDR2 SMNVEV (reference sequence). In DNA form, the CDR3 reads TGTGCCAGCAGTTTTTTCGCGGCGGGGGGTGGTACAGATACGCAGTATTTT. It yields the protein CASSFFAAGGGTDTQYF.

V gene TRBV9 combines with J gene TRBJ2-1; TRBD2 is a possible D gene (6 bases). The length of the CDR3 is 15 residues. Germline loops: CDR1 SGDLS, CDR2 YYNGEE. The V gene lost 2 bases and the J gene lost 4 bases, with 13 bases spanning the gap. This chain's CDR3 is CASSVIGTPYNEQFF. For the CDR3, the DNA is TGTGCCAGCAGCGTTATCGGGACTCCTTACAATGAGCAGTTCTTC.

The V and J genes are TRBV18 and TRBJ2-1; TRBD2 matches 7 bases. Trimming removed 4 bases from V and 8 bases from J; junction bases left unmatched: 5. CDR3 length: 13 residues. CDR1 and CDR2 from the germline V gene are KGHSH and LQKENI. The CDR3: CASSRGLDDEQFF. The CDR3 nucleotides are TGTGCCAGCTCACGAGGACTAGACGATGAGCAGTTCTTC. The full variable domain, in which reference TRBV18 and TRBJ2-1 provide the parts outside the CDR3, is NAGVMQNPRHLVRRRGQEARLRCSPMKGHSHVYWYRQLPEEGLKFMVYLQKENIIDESGMPKERFSAEFPKEGPSILRIQQVVRGDSAAYFCASSRGLDDEQFFGPGTRLTVL.